The clone carrying this T cell receptor (beta chain) was seen only a few times. This CDR3 has 20 residues. Germline V gene data show CDR1 as SGDLS and CDR2 as YYNGEE. The V gene lost 4 bases and the J gene lost 0 bases, with 26 bases spanning the gap. The data were obtained in a study of early T cells in non-severe SARS-CoV-2 infection. Study information: Unsorted whole-blood RNA was sequenced in bulk, leaving chains unpaired.

TCRdb called the 5' RACE reads again in MiXCR, with one record for every CDR3 protein. Seen here are about 110,000 distinct CDR3 sequences, over 10% observed once, and the top ten hold less than 3.5%. The chain joins TRBV9 to TRBJ2-1; perhaps TRBD2 as D (6 bases). The clonotype comes from an adult who was a healthcare worker with PCR-confirmed SARS-CoV-2 infection or an uninfected control (not recorded which). The specimen was whole blood. The CDR3 DNA follows: TGTGCCAGCAGCCACCACCTCGGGGAGGCTAGCCGATTCTCCTACAATGAGCAGTTCTTC. Its translation is CASSHHLGEASRFSYNEQFF.